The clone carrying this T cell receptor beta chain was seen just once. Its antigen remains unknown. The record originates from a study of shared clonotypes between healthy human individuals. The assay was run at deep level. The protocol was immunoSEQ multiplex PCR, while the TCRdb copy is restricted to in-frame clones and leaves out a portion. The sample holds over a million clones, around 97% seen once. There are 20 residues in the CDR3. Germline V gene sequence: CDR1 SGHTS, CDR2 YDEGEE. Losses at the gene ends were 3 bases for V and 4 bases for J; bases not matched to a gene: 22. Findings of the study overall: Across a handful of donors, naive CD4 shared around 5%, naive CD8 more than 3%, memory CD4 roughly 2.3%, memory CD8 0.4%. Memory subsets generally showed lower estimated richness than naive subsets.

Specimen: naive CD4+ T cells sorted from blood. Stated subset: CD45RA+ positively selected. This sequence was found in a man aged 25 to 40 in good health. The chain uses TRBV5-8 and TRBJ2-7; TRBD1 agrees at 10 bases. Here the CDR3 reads CASSSPGQGIWDPNLYEQYF. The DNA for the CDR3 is TGTGCCAGCAGCTCACCGGGACAGGGGATTTGGGACCCGAATCTTTACGAGCAGTACTTC.